Shown below are 8 T cell receptor beta chains from a single sample sequenced in a study of technical replicates of blood from several donors. This table comes from immunoSEQ multiplex PCR, and its TCRdb copy is limited to in-frame clones, with some not included. The table records approximately 93,000 clones, over 85% of them present only once. Sequencing was performed on T cells isolated from PBMCs. These receptors all stem from a human donor in good health.

The chain couples TRBV10-3 to TRBJ1-4; no clear D gene. The CDR3 spans 15 residues. Trimming removed 3 bases at V and 0 bases at J, with 8 bases between. CDR1 is ENHRY and CDR2 is SYGVKD in the germline V gene. CDR3 amino acids: CAISDSEATNEKLFF. The CDR3 bases are TGTGCCATCAGTGATTCGGAGGCAACTAATGAAAAACTGTTTTTT.

This chain uses TRBV6-5 with TRBJ1-2; TRBD1 might be the D (5 bases). Germline CDR1 and CDR2: MNHEY and SVGAGI. The V end lost 10 bases, the J end lost 8 bases, and 20 bases lay between the germline ends. This CDR3 comprises 13 residues. In DNA form, the CDR3 reads TGTGCCATCTCGTCCCAGGGTGGGGTCGGCTACACCTTC. It codes for CAISSQGGVGYTF.

CDR3 residues: CASSIRGTTNTGELFF. DNA of the CDR3: TGTGCCAGTAGTATCCGCGGAACTACGAACACCGGGGAGCTGTTTTTT. The chain couples TRBV19 to TRBJ2-2; D gene unclear. With 3 bases removed from V and 0 bases from J, the gap between germline ends came to 11 bases. Germline V lookup: CDR1 LNHDA, CDR2 SQIVND (reference sequence). This CDR3 spans 16 amino acids.

V is TRBV29-1 and J is TRBJ2-2; weak D call: TRBD1 (6 bases). Germline assignment: CDR1 SQVTM and CDR2 ANQGSEA. V was pared by 4 bases and J by 4 bases, with 22 bases between. CDR3 length equals 17 residues. CDR3 nucleotide sequence: TGCAGCGTTGCTGTACAGGGAGCCTCCACCGCCACCGGGGAGCTGTTTTTT. It translates to CSVAVQGASTATGELFF.

This chain joins TRBV7-9 and TRBJ2-1; the match to TRBD2 covers 9 bases. There are 15 residues in the CDR3. Losses at the gene ends were 4 bases for V and 8 bases for J; bases not matched to a gene: 9. CDR1 SEHNR and CDR2 FQNEAQ come from the germline V gene (reference sequence). In DNA, the CDR3 is TGTGCCAGCAGCTACCTAGCGGGAAGGCTCGATGAGCAGTTCTTC. Its protein product is CASSYLAGRLDEQFF.

The rearrangement uses TRBV2 and TRBJ2-7, with a tentative D call TRBD1 (6 bases). The CDR3 consists of 13 residues. V dropped 5 bases and J dropped 2 bases, with 10 bases sitting between them. Germline-derived CDR1 and CDR2 are SNHLY and FYNNEI. Here the CDR3 reads CASSRDTAYEQYF. The DNA of the CDR3 is TGTGCCAGCAGTCGGGACACCGCCTACGAGCAGTACTTC.

This chain connects TRBV7-9 to TRBJ1-4; D gene unclear. Trimming took 1 base from V and 6 from J, leaving 9 bases between them. Germline-derived CDR1 and CDR2 are SEHNR and FQNEAQ (reference sequence). The CDR3 runs to 14 residues. DNA for the CDR3: TGTGCCAGCAGCTTAGACTTTTCGCATGAAAAACTGTTTTTT. Translation gives CASSLDFSHEKLFF.

The sample holds one count of this clone. The genes are TRBV2 and TRBJ1-4; 7 nucleotides line up with TRBD1. The V gene's germline CDR1 is SNHLY and CDR2 FYNNEI. CDR3 length: 20 residues. Trimming cost V 6 bases and J 0 bases; bases outside gene matches: 19. The CDR3 DNA reads as TGTGCCAGCAGGCCCTCAAACAGGGGACCCCTCATTGCAACTAATGAAAAACTGTTTTTT. Encoded protein: CASRPSNRGPLIATNEKLFF.